This T cell receptor (beta chain) is drawn from a study of T cells in Graves' hyperthyroidism and ophthalmopathy. The diagnoses drew upon clinical symptoms, serum thyroxine and TRAb, thyroid ultrasound and orbital computed tomography. CDR1 is MGHRA and CDR2 is YSYEKL in the germline V gene. V lost 1 base, J lost 8 bases, and 21 bases lay in between. CDR3 length: 17 residues. From RNA transcripts, TCR beta CDR3 regions were amplified. The primer set for the first-round RT-PCR of the TCR CDR3 was HTBI. One entry per CDR3 protein, called by TCRdb with MiXCR from the multiplex PCR reads. The table lists under 650,000 distinct CDR3 sequences, around 15% of them singletons, with 3.5% to 4% in the top ten.

The TCR was taken from a woman aged 25-40 years with Graves' hyperthyroidism. Sequencing used blood. V usage is TRBV4-1 and J usage is TRBJ2-1, with D possibly matching TRBD2 (6 bases). CDR3 residues: CASSQGVVGSTQDEQFF. The CDR3 DNA reads TGCGCCAGCAGCCAAGGTGTGGTCGGGAGTACCCAGGATGAGCAGTTCTTC.